What follows is one T cell receptor (beta chain) and its context. Its antigen is not identified. J lost 2 bases, V lost 2 bases, and 9 bases had no gene match. Germline V lookup: CDR1 MNHEY, CDR2 SVGAGI. There are 19 residues in the CDR3. The TCR beta library used iRepertoire HTBI primers with Arm-PCR amplification of CDR3. Each CDR3 protein gets one entry after TCRdb re-called the multiplex PCR reads with MiXCR. The sample records 360,000 or so distinct CDR3 sequences, under 20% being singletons. The data were taken from a study of regulatory T cells in long-lasting Graves disease. General study results and limits: With 2,741 shared public clonotypes, persistent patients exceeded new patients, who shared over 950.

Time point here: newly diagnosed GD, antithyroid drugs for less than 3 months. Generation of the TCR library employed RNA extracted from PBMCs. These data were likewise used in another study, on T cells in Graves' hyperthyroidism and ophthalmopathy.

This sequence was found in a woman aged 18-29 years with Graves disease. The sample here was peripheral blood mononuclear cells (PBMCs), taken at new diagnosis, from a patient treated with antithyroid drugs. The chain is built from TRBV6-5 and TRBJ2-1; 13 nucleotides align to TRBD2. CDR3 nucleotide sequence: TGTGCCAGCAGTTACCGGCAGGGACTAGCGGGACCCACCTACAATGAGCAGTTCTTC. Protein product: CASSYRQGLAGPTYNEQFF.